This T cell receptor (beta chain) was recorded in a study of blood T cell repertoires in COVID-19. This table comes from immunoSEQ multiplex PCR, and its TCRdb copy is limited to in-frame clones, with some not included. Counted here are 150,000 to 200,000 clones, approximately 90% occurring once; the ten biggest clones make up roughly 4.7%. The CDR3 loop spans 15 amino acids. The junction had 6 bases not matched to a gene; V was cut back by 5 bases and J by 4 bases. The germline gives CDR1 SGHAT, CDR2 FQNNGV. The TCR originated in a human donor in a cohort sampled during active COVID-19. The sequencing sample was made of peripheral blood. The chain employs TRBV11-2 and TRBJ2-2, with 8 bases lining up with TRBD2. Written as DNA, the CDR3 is TGTGCCAGCAGCCTGATAGCGGGGCTCACCGGGGAGCTGTTTTTT. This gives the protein CASSLIAGLTGELFF.